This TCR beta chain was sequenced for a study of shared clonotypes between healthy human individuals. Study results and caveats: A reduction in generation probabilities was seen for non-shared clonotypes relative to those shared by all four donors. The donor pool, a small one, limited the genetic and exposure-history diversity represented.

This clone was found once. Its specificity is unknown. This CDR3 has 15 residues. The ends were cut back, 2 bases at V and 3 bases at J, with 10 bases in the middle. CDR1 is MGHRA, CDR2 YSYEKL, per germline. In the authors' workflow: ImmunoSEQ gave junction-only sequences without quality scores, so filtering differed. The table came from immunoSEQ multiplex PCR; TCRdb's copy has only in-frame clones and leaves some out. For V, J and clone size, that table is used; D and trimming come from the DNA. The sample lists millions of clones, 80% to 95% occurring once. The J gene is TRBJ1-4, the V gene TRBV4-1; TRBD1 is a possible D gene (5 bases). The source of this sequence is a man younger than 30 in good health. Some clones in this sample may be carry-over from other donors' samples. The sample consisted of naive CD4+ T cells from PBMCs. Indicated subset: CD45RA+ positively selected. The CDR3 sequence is CASSQSQGANEKLFF. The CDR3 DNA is TGCGCCAGCAGCCAAAGCCAGGGTGCTAATGAAAAACTGTTTTTT.